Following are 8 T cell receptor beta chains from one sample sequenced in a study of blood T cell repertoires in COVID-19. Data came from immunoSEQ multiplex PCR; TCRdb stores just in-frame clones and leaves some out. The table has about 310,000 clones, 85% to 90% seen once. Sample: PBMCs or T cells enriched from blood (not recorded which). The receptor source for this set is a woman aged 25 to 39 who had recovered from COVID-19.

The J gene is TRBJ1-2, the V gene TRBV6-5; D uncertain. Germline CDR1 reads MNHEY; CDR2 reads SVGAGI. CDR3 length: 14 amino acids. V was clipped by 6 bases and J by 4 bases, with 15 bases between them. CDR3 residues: CASSLGRDFYGYTF. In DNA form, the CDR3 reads TGTGCCAGCAGCTTAGGCCGGGATTTCTATGGCTACACCTTC.

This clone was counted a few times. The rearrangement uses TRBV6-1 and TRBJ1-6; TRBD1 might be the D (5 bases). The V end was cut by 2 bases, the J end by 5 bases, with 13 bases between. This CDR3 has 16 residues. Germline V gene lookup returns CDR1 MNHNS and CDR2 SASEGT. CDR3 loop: CASSEQLTENNSPLHF. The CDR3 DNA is TGTGCCAGCAGTGAACAACTGACAGAAAATAATTCACCCCTCCACTTT.

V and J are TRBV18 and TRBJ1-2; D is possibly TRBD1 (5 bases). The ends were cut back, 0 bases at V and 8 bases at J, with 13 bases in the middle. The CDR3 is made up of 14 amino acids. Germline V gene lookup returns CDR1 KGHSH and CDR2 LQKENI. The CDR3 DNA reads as TGTGCCAGCTCACCACCATCAGGGAAATACGGCTACACCTTC. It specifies CASSPPSGKYGYTF.

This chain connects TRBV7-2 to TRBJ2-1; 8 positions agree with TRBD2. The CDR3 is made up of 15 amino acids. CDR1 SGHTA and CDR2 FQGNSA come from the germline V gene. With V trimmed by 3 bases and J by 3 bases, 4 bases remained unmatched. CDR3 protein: CASSFTSGFYNEQFF. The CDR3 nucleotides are TGTGCCAGCAGCTTTACTAGCGGATTCTACAATGAGCAGTTCTTC.

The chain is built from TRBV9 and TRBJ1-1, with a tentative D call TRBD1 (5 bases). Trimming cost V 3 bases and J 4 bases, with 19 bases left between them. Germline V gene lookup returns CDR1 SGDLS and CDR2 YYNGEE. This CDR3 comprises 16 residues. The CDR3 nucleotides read TGTGCCAGCAGCGAAAGGGCGTCAGGGTTAAGCACTGAAGCTTTCTTT. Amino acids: CASSERASGLSTEAFF.

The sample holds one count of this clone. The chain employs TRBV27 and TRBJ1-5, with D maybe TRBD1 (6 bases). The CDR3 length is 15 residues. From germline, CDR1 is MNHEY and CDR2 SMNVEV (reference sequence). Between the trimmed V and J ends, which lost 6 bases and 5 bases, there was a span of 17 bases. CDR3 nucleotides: TGTGCCAGCAGGACTTTAACAGGGTCGGATCAGCCCCAGCATTTT. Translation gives CASRTLTGSDQPQHF.

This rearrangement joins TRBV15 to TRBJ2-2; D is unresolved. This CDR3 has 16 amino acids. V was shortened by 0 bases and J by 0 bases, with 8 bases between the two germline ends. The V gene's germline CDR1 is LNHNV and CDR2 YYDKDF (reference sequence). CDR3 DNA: TGTGCCACCAGCAGAGATTTGGCCCCGAACACCGGGGAGCTGTTTTTT. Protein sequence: CATSRDLAPNTGELFF.

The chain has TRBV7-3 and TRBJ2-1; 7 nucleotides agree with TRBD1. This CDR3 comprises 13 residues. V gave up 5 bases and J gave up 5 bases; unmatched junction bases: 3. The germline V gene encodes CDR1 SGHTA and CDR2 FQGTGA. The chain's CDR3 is CASSPGTDNEQFF. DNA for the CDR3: TGTGCCAGCAGCCCTGGGACAGACAATGAGCAGTTCTTC.